This paragraph reports one T cell receptor beta chain. Antigen unknown. The CDR3 spans 12 residues. Trimming pared 8 bases from V and 7 bases from J, leaving 14 bases between. CDR1 is SGHTA, CDR2 FQGNSA, per germline. This sample was included in a study of beta chain features in type 1 diabetes. Whole-study findings and limits: Type 1 diabetes patients had moderately but significantly shorter TCRB CDR3s in all four CD4+ subsets.

Investigators reverse transcribed all isolated RNA, so they sequenced expressed TCRB transcripts. Clones were sequenced by immunoSEQ multiplex PCR, and TCRdb holds only the in-frame ones, with some missing. The sample carries tens of thousands of clones, about 45% recorded once. The chain uses TRBV7-2 and TRBJ2-5; maybe TRBD2 (5 bases). The source material was stem cell memory CD4+ T cells from blood. The origin of this receptor is a man aged 30 to 39 with type 1 diabetes. The CDR3 nucleotides are TGTGCCAGCCGGGGTCAAAAGGGGACCCAGTACTTC. It translates to CASRGQKGTQYF.